One sample yielded the 2 T cell receptor beta chains listed below, sequenced in a study of T cells after posttransplantation cyclophosphamide. TCRdb's copy holds only in-frame clones and misses some; the assay was immunoSEQ multiplex PCR. The sample lists 5,000 or so clones; around 66% were seen once. Controls had myeloablative marrow grafts with methotrexate and calcineurin inhibitor, sampled at 1 year. This specimen consisted of PBMCs, obtained 321 days after allogeneic stem cell transplant with calcineurin inhibitor and methotrexate. Receptors were obtained from a female patient in her fifties who received an allogeneic stem cell transplant from an unrelated donor, was CMV-positive, and had acute and chronic GVHD. Some T cells could come from the graft donor.

The chain joins TRBV11-1 to TRBJ2-7, with D possibly being TRBD1 (6 bases). The CDR3 sequence is 17 residues long. CDR1 SGHAT and CDR2 FQDESV come from the germline V gene (reference sequence). Trimming took off 4 bases at V and 4 bases at J, with 23 bases between the two ends. The CDR3 sequence: CASSSGQGPPVTYEQYF. The CDR3 DNA reads as TGTGCCAGCAGCTCGGGACAAGGGCCCCCCGTAACGTACGAGCAGTACTTC. Full variable domain (missing parts from reference TRBV11-1 and TRBJ2-7): EAEVAQSPRYKITEKSQAVAFWCDPISGHATLYWYRQILGQGPELLVQFQDESVVDDSQLPKDRFSAERLKGVDSTLKIQPAELGDSAMYLCASSSGQGPPVTYEQYFGPGTRLTVT.

The rearrangement uses TRBV9 and TRBJ2-5; TRBD2 matches 10 bases. The trim removed 4 bases at V and 4 bases at J, leaving 7 bases unmatched. This CDR3 is built from 15 residues. Germline V gene data show CDR1 as SGDLS and CDR2 as YYNGEE. The CDR3 sequence: CASSLGLAGVETQYF. CDR3 DNA sequence: TGTGCCAGCAGCCTTGGGCTAGCGGGGGTAGAGACCCAGTACTTC.